Shown below are 5 T cell receptor beta chains from a single sample sequenced in a study of blood T cell repertoires in COVID-19. Profiled with immunoSEQ multiplex PCR; TCRdb holds only in-frame clones, not every one. The sample gives 160,000 or so clones, roughly 80% of which show up once; about 6% is in the top ten. Sequenced material: PBMCs or T cells enriched from blood (not recorded which). Receptor source: a woman aged 40 to 50 with acute COVID-19.

The genes are TRBV4-1 and TRBJ2-1, with D tentatively TRBD2 (7 bases). V lost 2 bases, J lost 7 bases, and 24 bases lay in between. The CDR3 length is 18 residues. Per the germline V gene, CDR1 is MGHRA and CDR2 is YSYEKL. In DNA, the CDR3 is TGCGCCAGCAGCCAATTCGGGGGGCGGGAGACGGTAAAGAATGAGCAGTTCTTC. Residues: CASSQFGGRETVKNEQFF.

This chain links TRBV5-1 with TRBJ2-5; a possible D gene is TRBD2 (6 bases). V lost 4 bases and J 4 bases, leaving 20 bases between the germline ends. The CDR3 loop spans 16 amino acids. Per the germline V gene, CDR1 is SGHRS and CDR2 is YFSETQ. The CDR3 DNA reads TGCGCCAGCAGCCCCCGGGACTTCCTACTGGGAGAGACCCAGTACTTC. Residues: CASSPRDFLLGETQYF.

The chain recombines TRBV2 with TRBJ1-4; D not certain. Germline V gene sequence: CDR1 SNHLY, CDR2 FYNNEI. Trimming took 8 bases from V and 3 from J, leaving 13 bases between them. CDR3 length: 14 amino acids. The CDR3 DNA follows: TGTGCCAGCCTGAAGACTGGTTCTAATGAAAAACTGTTTTTT. Its translation: CASLKTGSNEKLFF.

The rearrangement joins TRBV11-3 to TRBJ2-7, with D possibly being TRBD2 (6 bases). The CDR3 contains 13 residues. V lost 1 base and J lost 3, with 7 bases in between. CDR1 SGHNT and CDR2 YENEEA come from the germline V gene. CDR3 sequence reads: CASSLGGVYEQYV. The CDR3 coding sequence is TGTGCCAGCAGCTTAGGCGGGGTCTACGAGCAGTACGTC.

About this clone itself: One end of the junction varies from germline; a read error may be responsible. The chain is built from TRBV7-7 and TRBJ2-5, with 7 bases matching TRBD1. CDR1 is SSHAT and CDR2 is FNYEAQ in the germline V gene (reference sequence). This CDR3 has 17 amino acids. Written as DNA, the CDR3 is TGTGCTAGCAGCTTACGAATGGCGGGCAGGGGGACGGAGACCCAGTACTTC. As protein: CASSLRMAGRGTETQYF.